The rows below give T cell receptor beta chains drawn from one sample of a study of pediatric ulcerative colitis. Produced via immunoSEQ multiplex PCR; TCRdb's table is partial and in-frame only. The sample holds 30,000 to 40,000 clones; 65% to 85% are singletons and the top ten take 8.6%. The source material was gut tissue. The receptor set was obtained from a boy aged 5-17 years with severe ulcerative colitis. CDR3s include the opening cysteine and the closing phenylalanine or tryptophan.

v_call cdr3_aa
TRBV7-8 CASSSGLVGGLAKNIQYF
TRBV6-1 CASTGGSSYEQYF
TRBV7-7 CASSRADANREETQYF
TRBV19 CASSIQGRGRLMAPSSGYTF
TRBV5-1 CASSLWSMNTEAFF
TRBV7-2 CASSLELLVYGYTF
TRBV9 CASSPYTGDTEAFF
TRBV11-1 CASSLTRAGAGETQYF
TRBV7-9 CASSQDGSYEQYF
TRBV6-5 CASSYGRTGEQYF
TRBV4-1 CASSQDRGGQSYNEQFF
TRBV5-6 CASSSTRTQPYEQYF
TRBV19 CASSILLGGNNQPQHF
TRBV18 CASSPSDTRGYTF
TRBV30 CAWRSAGELFF
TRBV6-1 CASKINTEAFF
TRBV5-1 CASGRDRRTDTQYF
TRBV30 CAWSVRGGGVKTQYF
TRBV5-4 CASSNPGQSEKLFF
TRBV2 CASSGLADEQFF
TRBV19 CASSITATNEKLFF
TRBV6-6 CASRGADSPKNTEAFF
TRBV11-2 CASSSPFGDSATEAFF
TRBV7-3 CASSTQGQMADTQYF
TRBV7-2 CASSLGGGMNTEAFF
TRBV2 CASNLAGATYEQYF
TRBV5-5 CASSTGTAYEKLFF
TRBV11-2 CASSLEPTGRGYTF
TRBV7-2 CASSLGHSTDTQYF
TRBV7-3 CASSLGEPSDTDTQYF
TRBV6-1 CASGDRYEQYF
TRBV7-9 CASSQQGGNQPQHF
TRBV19 CASSFRHPNYGYTF
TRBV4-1 CASSQDLAGSNTGELFF
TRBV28 CASSTTRGVNEQYF
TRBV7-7 CASSEGGEQFF
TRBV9 CASSVGAGNEQYF
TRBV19 CASSTERQGGGYGYTF
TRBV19 CASSIRTTGIGYGYTF
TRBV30 CAWSTGLDYTF
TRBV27 CASSLQGALNGYTF
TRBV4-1 CASSQLVRGTGNTIYF
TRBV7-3 CASSASGGYEQYF
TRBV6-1 CASKKLRNTEAFF
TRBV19 CASSIMLGRGSNQPQHF
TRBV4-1 CASSQDEGTEAFF
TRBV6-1 CASTLSGNTIYF
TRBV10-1 CAAKQGAGNTIYF
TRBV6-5 CASKGHPSDIQYF
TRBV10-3 CAIASSTNEKLFF
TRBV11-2 CASSLEGDSLQETQYF
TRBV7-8 CASASAGGTQEPQYF
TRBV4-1 CASSQDMTGTGVAGELFF
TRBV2 CASTGTSATGELFF